Presented here are 27 T cell receptor beta chains from one specimen sequenced in a study of Ad26.COV2.S vaccination and SARS-CoV-2 variants. Some clones are missing from TCRdb's copy, which holds only in-frame ones; the method was immunoSEQ multiplex PCR. The sample includes about 370,000 clones, roughly 90% seen only once; the top ten take under 2%. Specified treatment: approximately 18 received Ad26.COV2.S at low or high dose, single or two shots; 5 received placebo; per-sample allocation not given. It was on day 63 after the first vaccine or placebo injection that samples were taken. Sequencing used peripheral blood, obtained in a trial of Ad26.COV2.S vaccine versus placebo. Receptors were obtained from a person aged 18-60 years who received the Ad26.COV2.S COVID-19 vaccine or a placebo.

The rearrangement links TRBV7-7 to TRBJ2-1; D uncertain. Trimming took off 1 base at V and 7 bases at J, with 8 bases between the two ends. This CDR3 is built from 13 residues. CDR1 and CDR2 from the germline V gene are SSHAT and FNYEAQ (reference sequence). This CDR3 reads CASSLGLLNEQFF. The DNA for the CDR3 is TGTGCCAGCAGCTTAGGCCTTTTGAATGAGCAGTTCTTC.

V and J are TRBV7-8 and TRBJ2-2, with TRBD2 matching 7 bases. With V trimmed by 3 bases and J by 1 base, 2 bases remained unmatched. The CDR3 runs 15 residues. Germline V CDR1 and CDR2: SGHVS, FQNEAQ. The CDR3 is CASSFLAENTGELFF. For the CDR3, the DNA is TGTGCCAGCAGCTTTCTAGCGGAGAACACCGGGGAGCTGTTTTTT. Combining the CDR3 with reference TRBV7-8 and TRBJ2-2 gives the whole variable domain GAGVSQSPRYKVAKRGQDVALRCDPISGHVSLFWYQQALGQGPEFLTYFQNEAQLDKSGLPSDRFFAERPEGSVSTLKIQRTQQEDSAVYLCASSFLAENTGELFFGEGSRLTVL.

The chain has TRBV6-4 and TRBJ2-3; 15 bases map to TRBD2. After removal of 6 bases from V and 8 bases from J, the junction contained 3 bases not matched to a gene. Per the germline V gene, CDR1 is MRHNA and CDR2 is SNTAGT. The CDR3 loop spans 14 amino acids. The CDR3 DNA sequence: TGTGCCAGCAGCGGACTAGCGGGAGGGGGTACGCAGTATTTT. This translates into CASSGLAGGGTQYF.

In its sample, this clone was seen a few times. The rearrangement uses TRBV30 and TRBJ1-5, with TRBD1 as a possible D gene (6 bases). The V end was cut by 2 bases, the J end by 3 bases, with 14 bases between. CDR3 length: 15 amino acids. CDR1 and CDR2 (germline): GTSNPN, SVGIG (reference sequence). Written as DNA, the CDR3 is TGTGCCTGGAGTAAATGGGGGGACACCAATCAGCCCCAGCATTTT. Residues: CAWSKWGDTNQPQHF.

This rearrangement joins TRBV5-5 to TRBJ2-3, with 7 positions matching TRBD2. CDR1 and CDR2 (germline): SGHKS, YYEKEE (reference sequence). This CDR3 is 14 amino acids long. V gave up 3 bases and J gave up 5 bases; unmatched junction bases: 6. CDR3 residues: CASSSTSAGDTQYF. The CDR3 region has the DNA TGTGCCAGCAGCTCTACTAGCGCGGGAGATACGCAGTATTTT.

This clone has only a few counts. The J gene is TRBJ1-5, the V gene TRBV10-3, with 8 bases matching TRBD1. V trimming: 4 bases; J trimming: 1 base; junction bases outside the gene matches: 3. Per germline, CDR1 ENHRY and CDR2 SYGVKD. The CDR3 is 15 residues long. The CDR3 loop is CAISGTGRSNQPQHF. CDR3 bases: TGTGCCATCAGTGGGACAGGGAGGAGCAATCAGCCCCAGCATTTT.

This rearrangement joins TRBV21-1 to TRBJ2-7; TRBD1, the table's D call, was not compared with the DNA. TRBV21-1 is labeled a pseudogene. The CDR3 contains 18 residues. In DNA form, the CDR3 reads TGTGCCAGCAGCAAGACGTGTAGGATGGGACAGGGGAACAACGAGCAGTACTTC. This translates into CASSKTCRMGQGNNEQYF.

The chain joins TRBV5-1 to TRBJ2-1; 7 bases map to TRBD1. This CDR3 is 16 amino acids long. Germline V gives CDR1 SGHRS, CDR2 YFSETQ. Losses at the gene ends were 0 bases for V and 2 bases for J; bases not matched to a gene: 5. CDR3 region: CASSLGPGQPYNEQFF. As DNA, the CDR3 is TGCGCCAGCAGCTTGGGGCCGGGACAGCCCTACAATGAGCAGTTCTTC.

V usage is TRBV11-3 and J usage is TRBJ2-7; D is unresolved. The germline gives CDR1 SGHNT, CDR2 YENEEA. There are 13 residues in the CDR3. V lost 0 bases and J 7 bases, leaving 10 bases between the germline ends. CDR3 bases: TGTGCCAGCAGCTTAGATCCCTTGCGTGAGCAGTACTTC. Translated, it gives CASSLDPLREQYF. The complete variable domain, with remaining parts taken from reference TRBV11-3 and TRBJ2-7, reads EAGVVQSPRYKIIEKKQPVAFWCNPISGHNTLYWYLQNLGQGPELLIRYENEEAVDDSQLPKDRFSAERLKGVDSTLKIQPAELGDSAVYLCASSLDPLREQYFGPGTRLTVT.

V usage is TRBV29-1 and J usage is TRBJ1-4, with 10 bases fitting TRBD1. V shed 4 bases and J 5 bases; nucleotides not matched to a gene: 4. Germline V CDR1 and CDR2: SQVTM, ANQGSEA. This CDR3 spans 14 amino acids. The chain's CDR3 is CSVAPGQGNEKLFF. CDR3 nucleotide sequence: TGCAGCGTTGCCCCGGGACAGGGGAATGAAAAACTGTTTTTT.

The chain recombines TRBV7-9 with TRBJ1-4, with a possible D match to TRBD1 (6 bases). This CDR3 spans 11 amino acids. Deletions cut 1 base from V and 14 bases from J, with 8 bases between. Germline V lookup: CDR1 SEHNR, CDR2 FQNEAQ (reference sequence). This CDR3 is CASSLGQGLFF. The CDR3 region has the DNA TGTGCCAGCAGCTTAGGTCAGGGGCTGTTTTTT.

The chain recombines TRBV19 with TRBJ1-4, with D hard to call. The germline gives CDR1 LNHDA, CDR2 SQIVND (reference sequence). This CDR3 spans 14 amino acids. The ends were cut back, 10 bases at V and 0 bases at J, with 12 bases in the middle. The CDR3 bases are TGTGCCACCAAAGCGGATGCAACTAATGAAAAACTGTTTTTT. It is translated as CATKADATNEKLFF.

V is TRBV28 and J is TRBJ1-5; unclear D gene. Deletions cut 10 bases from V and 0 bases from J, with 13 bases between. CDR1 and CDR2 (germline): MDHEN, SYDVKM. The length of the CDR3 is 14 residues. This chain's CDR3 is CATHSVFSNQPQHF. The CDR3 DNA reads as TGTGCCACCCACAGCGTCTTTAGCAATCAGCCCCAGCATTTT.

The V and J genes are TRBV15 and TRBJ2-1; 8 bases match TRBD2. This CDR3 region has 16 residues. V gave up 3 bases and J gave up 3 bases; unmatched junction bases: 7. Germline lookup yields CDR1 LNHNV and CDR2 YYDKDF (reference sequence). The CDR3 DNA is TGTGCCACCAGCAGGGCCGGGACTAGGATCTACAATGAGCAGTTCTTC. The encoded protein is CATSRAGTRIYNEQFF.

The chain carries TRBV27 and TRBJ2-7, with D perhaps matching TRBD2 (7 bases). Trimming took 3 bases from V and 5 from J, leaving 14 bases between them. The length of the CDR3 is 14 residues. Germline CDR1 MNHEY, CDR2 SMNVEV (reference sequence). The CDR3 nucleotides are TGTGCCAGCAGTTTGGAGGGGGGGGATCACGAGCAGTACTTC. Translation gives CASSLEGGDHEQYF.

The J gene is TRBJ2-7, the V gene TRBV2, with 10 bases matching TRBD1. Germline V gene lookup returns CDR1 SNHLY and CDR2 FYNNEI. The CDR3 runs to 15 residues. J was trimmed by 4 bases and V by 6 bases; bases with no gene match: 9. The CDR3, as DNA: TGTGCCAGCAGCGACAGGGGGCTAGTTCTATACGAGCAGTACTTC. Its translation is CASSDRGLVLYEQYF.

This clone has just one count. The chain combines TRBV15 with TRBJ1-1; unclear D gene. Deletions cut 6 bases from V and 5 bases from J, with 10 bases between. CDR3 length: 12 amino acids. Germline lookup yields CDR1 LNHNV and CDR2 YYDKDF (reference sequence). CDR3 nucleotides: TGTGCCACCAGGTCGTCTCAGACTGAAGCTTTCTTT. This translates into CATRSSQTEAFF. Full variable domain (rest looked up from reference TRBV15 and TRBJ1-1): DAMVIQNPRYQVTQFGKPVTLSCSQTLNHNVMYWYQQKSSQAPKLLFHYYDKDFNNEADTPDNFQSRRPNTSFCFLDIRSPGLGDTAMYLCATRSSQTEAFFGQGTRLTVV.

The V call is TRBV5-6, the J call TRBJ1-2; no clear D gene. Trimming pared 4 bases from V and 4 bases from J, leaving 14 bases between. This CDR3 contains 14 residues. The germline V gene has CDR1 SGHDT and CDR2 YYEEEE. The CDR3 DNA reads TGTGCCAGCAGCCAAGGCGACGGAATCTATGGCTACACCTTC. The encoded protein is CASSQGDGIYGYTF.

The V and J genes are TRBV5-4 and TRBJ1-4; D might be TRBD1 (5 bases). CDR1 and CDR2 from the germline V gene are SGHNT and YYREEE (reference sequence). The CDR3 has 16 amino acids. Trimming removed 2 bases at V and 6 bases at J, with 17 bases between. CDR3 loop: CASSLSPGRGDEKLFF. CDR3 bases: TGTGCCAGCAGCTTAAGCCCTGGGAGGGGCGATGAAAAACTGTTTTTT.

The V call is TRBV6-5, the J call TRBJ1-1, with D possibly being TRBD1 (5 bases). Trimming pared 0 bases from V and 8 bases from J, leaving 16 bases between. This CDR3 region has 15 residues. Germline V gives CDR1 MNHEY, CDR2 SVGAGI. CDR3 DNA: TGTGCCAGCAGTTACTCGGTTTTAGGGGTGGGGGAAGCTTTCTTT. This translates into CASSYSVLGVGEAFF.

For the CDR3, the DNA is TGTGCCAGCAGCGGACTAGCGGGAGGTTCCGGGGAGCTGTTTTTT. Amino acids: CASSGLAGGSGELFF. The chain carries TRBV6-5 and TRBJ2-2, with TRBD2 identical over 14 bases. With 6 bases clipped from V and 6 bases from J, the junction kept 3 bases outside the gene matches. Germline CDR1 and CDR2: MNHEY and SVGAGI. This CDR3 region has 15 residues.

The chain employs TRBV6-5 and TRBJ1-1; D is uncertain. Germline loops: CDR1 MNHEY, CDR2 SVGAGI. The V end lost 7 bases, the J end lost 1 base, and 16 bases lay between the germline ends. The CDR3 has 15 residues. CDR3 DNA: TGTGCCAGCATTACATCAGGCAGGCAGAACACTGAAGCTTTCTTT. This translates into CASITSGRQNTEAFF.

V gene TRBV28 combines with J gene TRBJ2-7; 7 bases line up with TRBD2. V lost 2 bases, J lost 5 bases, and 6 bases stayed unmatched. Per germline, CDR1 MDHEN and CDR2 SYDVKM. This CDR3 is built from 14 residues. The CDR3 region is CASSLLAEGNEQYF. The CDR3 bases are TGTGCCAGCAGTTTACTAGCGGAGGGGAACGAGCAGTACTTC.

The chain is built from TRBV2 and TRBJ2-1; no firm D call. Trimming removed 2 bases at V and 0 bases at J, with 5 bases between. There are 14 residues in the CDR3. Germline lookup yields CDR1 SNHLY and CDR2 FYNNEI. The CDR3 DNA follows: TGTGCCAGCAGTGAATTGAGCTCCTACAATGAGCAGTTCTTC. Encoded protein: CASSELSSYNEQFF.

The V and J genes are TRBV5-1 and TRBJ2-2; the D gene is possibly TRBD2 (6 bases). Germline loops: CDR1 SGHRS, CDR2 YFSETQ. This CDR3 is 15 amino acids long. V was clipped by 0 bases and J by 6 bases, with 12 bases between them. Written as DNA, the CDR3 is TGCGCCAGCAGCTTGGGACTAGGTTGGGCCGGGGAGCTGTTTTTT. It translates to CASSLGLGWAGELFF.

J is TRBJ2-7 and V is TRBV12-3 or TRBV12-4; maybe TRBD1 (5 bases). V shed 2 bases and J shed 6 bases, with 11 bases lying between them. The CDR3 contains 13 residues. CDR3 DNA: TGTGCCAGCAGTTTAAGGGGTTACGGCGAGCAGTACTTC. Residues: CASSLRGYGEQYF.

The chain recombines TRBV6-5 with TRBJ2-6; D perhaps matches TRBD1 (5 bases). V was pared by 5 bases and J by 1 base, with 9 bases between. The CDR3 has 15 amino acids. Germline V gene data show CDR1 as MNHEY and CDR2 as SVGAGI. CDR3 DNA: TGTGCCAGCAGTCCAGGGTCGTCTGGGGCCAACGTCCTGACTTTC. Its protein product is CASSPGSSGANVLTF.